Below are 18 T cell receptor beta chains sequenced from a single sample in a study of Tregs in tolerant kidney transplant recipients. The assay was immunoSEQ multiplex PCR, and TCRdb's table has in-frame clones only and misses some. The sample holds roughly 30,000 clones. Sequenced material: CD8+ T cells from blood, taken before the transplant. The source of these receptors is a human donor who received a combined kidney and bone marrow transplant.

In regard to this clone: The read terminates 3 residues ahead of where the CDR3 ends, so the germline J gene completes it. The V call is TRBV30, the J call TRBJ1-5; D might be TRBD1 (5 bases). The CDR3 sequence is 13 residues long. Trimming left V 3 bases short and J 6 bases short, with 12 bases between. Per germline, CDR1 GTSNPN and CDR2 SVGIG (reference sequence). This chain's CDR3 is CAWSEGIGQPQHF. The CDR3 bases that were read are TGTGCCTGGAGCGAGGGGATCGGTCAGCCC. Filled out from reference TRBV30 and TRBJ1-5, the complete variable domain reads SQTIHQWPATLVQPVGSPLSLECTVEGTSNPNLYWYRQAAGRGLQLLFYSVGIGQISSEVPQNLSASRPQDRQFILSSKKLLLSDSGFYLCAWSEGIGQPQHFGDGTRLSIL.

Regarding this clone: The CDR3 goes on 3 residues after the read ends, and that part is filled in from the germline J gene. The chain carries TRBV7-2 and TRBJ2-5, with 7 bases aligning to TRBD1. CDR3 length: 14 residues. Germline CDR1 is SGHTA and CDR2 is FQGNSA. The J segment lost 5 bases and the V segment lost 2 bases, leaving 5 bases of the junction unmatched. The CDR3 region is CASSLWTRGETQYF. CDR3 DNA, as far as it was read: TGTGCCAGCAGCTTATGGACCAGGGGGGAGACC.

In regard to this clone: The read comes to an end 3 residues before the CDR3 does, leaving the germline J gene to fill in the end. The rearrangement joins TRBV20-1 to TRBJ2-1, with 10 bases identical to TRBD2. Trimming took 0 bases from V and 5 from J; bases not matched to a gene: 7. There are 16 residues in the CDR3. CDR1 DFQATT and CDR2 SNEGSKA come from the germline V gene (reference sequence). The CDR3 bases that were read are TGCAGTGCTAGAGATTCACTAGCGGGATGGCACAATGAG. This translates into CSARDSLAGWHNE. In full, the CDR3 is CSARDSLAGWHNEQFF.

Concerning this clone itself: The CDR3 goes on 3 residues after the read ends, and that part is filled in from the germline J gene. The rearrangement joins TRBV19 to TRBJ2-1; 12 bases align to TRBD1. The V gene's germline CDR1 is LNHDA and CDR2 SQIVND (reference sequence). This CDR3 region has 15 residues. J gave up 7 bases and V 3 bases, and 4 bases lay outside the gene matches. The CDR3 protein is CASSMGQGAMNEQFF. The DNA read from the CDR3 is TGTGCCAGTAGTATGGGACAGGGGGCTATGAATGAG.

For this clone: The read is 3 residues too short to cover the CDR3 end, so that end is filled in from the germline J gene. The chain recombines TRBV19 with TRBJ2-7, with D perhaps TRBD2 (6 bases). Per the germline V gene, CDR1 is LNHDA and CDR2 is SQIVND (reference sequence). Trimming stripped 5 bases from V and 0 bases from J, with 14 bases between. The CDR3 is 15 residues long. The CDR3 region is CASSSSVAASYEQYF. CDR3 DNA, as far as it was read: TGTGCCAGTAGTTCTTCAGTAGCGGCCTCCTACGAG.

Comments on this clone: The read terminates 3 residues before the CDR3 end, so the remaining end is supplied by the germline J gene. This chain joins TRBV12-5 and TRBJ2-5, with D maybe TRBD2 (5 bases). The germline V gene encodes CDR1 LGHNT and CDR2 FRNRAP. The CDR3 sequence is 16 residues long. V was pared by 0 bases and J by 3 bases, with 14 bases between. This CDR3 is CASGLVVWTLEETQYF. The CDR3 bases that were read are TGTGCTAGTGGTTTGGTAGTTTGGACTCTTGAAGAGACC.

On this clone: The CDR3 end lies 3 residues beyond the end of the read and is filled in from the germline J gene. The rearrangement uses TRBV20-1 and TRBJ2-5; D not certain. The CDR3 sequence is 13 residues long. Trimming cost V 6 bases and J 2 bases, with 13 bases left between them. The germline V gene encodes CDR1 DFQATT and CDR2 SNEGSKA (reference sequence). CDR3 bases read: TGCAGTGCACCCGGGTATGTTCAAGAGACC. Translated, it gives CSAPGYVQET. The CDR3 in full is CSAPGYVQETQYF.

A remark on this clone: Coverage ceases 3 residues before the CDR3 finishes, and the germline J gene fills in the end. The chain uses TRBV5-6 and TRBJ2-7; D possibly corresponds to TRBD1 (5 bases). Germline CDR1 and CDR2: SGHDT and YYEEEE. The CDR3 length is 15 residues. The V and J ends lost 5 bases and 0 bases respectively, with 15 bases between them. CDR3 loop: CASRTLGQPSYEQYF. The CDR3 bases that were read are TGTGCCAGCAGAACTCTCGGACAACCCTCCTACGAG.

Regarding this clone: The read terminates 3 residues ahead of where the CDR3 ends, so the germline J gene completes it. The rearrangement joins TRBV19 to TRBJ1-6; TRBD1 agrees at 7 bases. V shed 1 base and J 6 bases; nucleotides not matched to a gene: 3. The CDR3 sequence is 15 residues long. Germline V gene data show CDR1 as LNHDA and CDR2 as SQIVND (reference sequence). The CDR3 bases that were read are TGTGCCAGTAGTATAGCAGGGGGTTCTAATTCACCC. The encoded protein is CASSIAGGSNSP. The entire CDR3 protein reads CASSIAGGSNSPLHF.

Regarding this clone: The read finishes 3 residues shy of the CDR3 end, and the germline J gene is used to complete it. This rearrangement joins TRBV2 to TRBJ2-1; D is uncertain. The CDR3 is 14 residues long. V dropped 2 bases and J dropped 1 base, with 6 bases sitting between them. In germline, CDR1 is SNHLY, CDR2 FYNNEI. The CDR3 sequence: CASSEQESYNEQFF. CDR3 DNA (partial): TGTGCCAGCAGTGAACAGGAGTCCTACAATGAG.

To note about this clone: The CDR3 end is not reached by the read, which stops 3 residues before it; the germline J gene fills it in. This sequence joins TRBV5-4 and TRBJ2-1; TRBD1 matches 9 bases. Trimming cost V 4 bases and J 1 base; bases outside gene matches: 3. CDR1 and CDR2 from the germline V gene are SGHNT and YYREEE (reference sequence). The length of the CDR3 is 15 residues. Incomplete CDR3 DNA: TGTGCCAGCAGCGAGGGGACAGGGTCCTACAATGAG. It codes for CASSEGTGSYNE. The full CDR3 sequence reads CASSEGTGSYNEQFF.

Partial CDR3 DNA: TGTGCCAGCAGCTTAGTGGGCCGCTACGAG. It encodes CASSLVGRYE. The entire CDR3 reads CASSLVGRYEQYF. The chain has TRBV7-9 and TRBJ2-7; no clear D gene. The observed sequence ends 3 residues before the CDR3 terminus, with the missing tail filled in from the germline J gene. The CDR3 runs 13 residues. Germline CDR1 SEHNR, CDR2 FQNEAQ (reference sequence). V dropped 1 base and J dropped 3 bases, with 7 bases sitting between them.

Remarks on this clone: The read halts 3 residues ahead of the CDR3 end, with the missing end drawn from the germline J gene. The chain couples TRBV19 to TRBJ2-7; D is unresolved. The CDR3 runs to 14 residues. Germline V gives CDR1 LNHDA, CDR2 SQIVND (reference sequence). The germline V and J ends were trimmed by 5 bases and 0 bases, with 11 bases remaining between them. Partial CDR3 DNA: TGTGCCAGTAGTGTAACTGAAAACTCCTACGAG. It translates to CASSVTENSYE. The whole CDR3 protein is CASSVTENSYEQYF.

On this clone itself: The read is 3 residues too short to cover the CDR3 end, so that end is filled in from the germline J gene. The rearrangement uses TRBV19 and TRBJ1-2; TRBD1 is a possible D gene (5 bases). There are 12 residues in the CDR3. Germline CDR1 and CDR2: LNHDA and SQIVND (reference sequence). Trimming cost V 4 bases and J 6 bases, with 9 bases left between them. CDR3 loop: CASSTGMNGYTF. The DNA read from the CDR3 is TGTGCCAGTAGTACAGGGATGAATGGC.

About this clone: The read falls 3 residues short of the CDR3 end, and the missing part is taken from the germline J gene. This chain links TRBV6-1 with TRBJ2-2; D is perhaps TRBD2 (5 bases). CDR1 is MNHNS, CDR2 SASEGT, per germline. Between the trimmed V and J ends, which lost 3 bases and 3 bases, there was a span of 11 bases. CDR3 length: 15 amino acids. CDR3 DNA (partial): TGTGCCAGCAGTGAGAGAGGGCAATACACCGGGGAG. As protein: CASSERGQYTGE. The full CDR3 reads CASSERGQYTGELFF.

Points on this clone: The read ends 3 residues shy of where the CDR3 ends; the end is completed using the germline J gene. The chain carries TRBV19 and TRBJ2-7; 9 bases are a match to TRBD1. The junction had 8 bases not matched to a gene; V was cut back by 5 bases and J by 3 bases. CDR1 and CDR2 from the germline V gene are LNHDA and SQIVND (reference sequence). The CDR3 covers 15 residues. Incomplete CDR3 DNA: TGTGCCAGTAGTGTGGGGACAGGGATGGACTACGAG. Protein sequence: CASSVGTGMDYE. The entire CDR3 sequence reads CASSVGTGMDYEQYF.

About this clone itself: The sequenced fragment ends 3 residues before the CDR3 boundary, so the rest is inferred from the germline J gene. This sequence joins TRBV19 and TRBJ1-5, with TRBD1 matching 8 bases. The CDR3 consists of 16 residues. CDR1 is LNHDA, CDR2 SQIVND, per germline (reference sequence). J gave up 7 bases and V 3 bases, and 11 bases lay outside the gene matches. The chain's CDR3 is CASSMGPLTGVQPQHF. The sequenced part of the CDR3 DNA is TGTGCCAGTAGTATGGGGCCCCTGACAGGGGTACAGCCC.

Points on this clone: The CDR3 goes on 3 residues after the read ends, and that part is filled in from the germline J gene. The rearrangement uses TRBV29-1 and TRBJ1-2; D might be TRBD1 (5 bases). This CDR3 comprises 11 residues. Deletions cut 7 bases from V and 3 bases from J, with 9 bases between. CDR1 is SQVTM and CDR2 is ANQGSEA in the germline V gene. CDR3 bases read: TGCAGCGCGACGGGGGACTATGGC. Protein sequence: CSATGDYG. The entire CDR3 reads CSATGDYGYTF.